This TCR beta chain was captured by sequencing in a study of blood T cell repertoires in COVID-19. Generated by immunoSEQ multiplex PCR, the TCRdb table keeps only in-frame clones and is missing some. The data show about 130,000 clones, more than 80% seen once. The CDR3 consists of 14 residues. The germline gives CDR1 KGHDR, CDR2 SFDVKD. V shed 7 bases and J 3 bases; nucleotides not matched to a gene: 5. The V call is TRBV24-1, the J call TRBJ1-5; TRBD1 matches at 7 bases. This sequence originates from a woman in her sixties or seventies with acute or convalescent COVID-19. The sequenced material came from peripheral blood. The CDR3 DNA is TGTGCCACCAGGGGGGGACAGTCCAATCAGCCCCAGCATTTT. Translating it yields CATRGGQSNQPQHF.